This TCR beta chain is drawn from a study of T cell repertoires in cytomegalovirus infection. TCRdb itself ran the reads through MiXCR, one entry per CDR3 protein. The sample holds some 38,000 distinct CDR3 sequences; approximately 52% are singletons and the top ten take approximately 90%. There are 13 residues in the CDR3. V lost 4 bases, J lost 0 bases, and 7 bases lay in between. Points on this clonotype: Its antigen is unknown.

Sequenced here: CD8+ T cells from cultured PBMCs, sampled from culture after CMV antigen stimulation. This TCR derives from a human donor in good health (CMV status not recorded). Some clones in this sample may be carry-over from other donors' samples. This chain links TRBV12-3 or TRBV12-4 with TRBJ2-7; D gene ambiguous. The CDR3 DNA reads as TGTGCCAGCAGTTCTCGGAGCTCCTACGAGCAGTACTTC. Encoded protein: CASSSRSSYEQYF.